This TCR beta chain was recovered during a study of CD8 T cells in Susac syndrome (dated by TCRdb to the late 2010s). As for the study more broadly: Among the sequenced Susac syndrome patients, more than five had clinically active disease and fewer than 10 were in clinical remission. Susac syndrome patients were therapy-naive, on corticosteroids (some also receiving IVIg), or on IVIg alone at blood withdrawal. Whether CD8+ T cell activation and differentiation in Susac syndrome was antigen driven was tested using repertoire sequencing. CD8+ T cell repertoire clonality was compared between some 13 healthy donors, approximately 14 Susac syndrome patients and 15 or so multiple sclerosis patients.

Peripheral blood CD8+ and CD4+ T cells from healthy donors, Susac syndrome patients and multiple sclerosis patients were profiled using high-throughput TCR beta sequencing. The Susac syndrome patients fulfilled recently defined diagnostic criteria for definite or probable disease. Bulk CD8+ and CD4+ T cells were purified magnetically by negative isolation, whereas CD8+ TEMRA cells were enriched by FACS. Blood was collected in EDTA tubes and processed within 24 hours, with PBMCs isolated through density gradient centrifugation. PBMCs intended for TCR sequencing were frozen in liquid nitrogen and were later thawed in a 37 degrees C water bath. The sorted or isolated CD4+, CD8+ and CD8+ TEMRA cells reached a purity of at least 90%. V was cut back by 3 bases and J by 10 bases, leaving a gap of 18 bases between them. The CDR3 contains 14 residues, cysteine and phenylalanine counted. Just CDR3 DNA is preserved here, 42 bases in frame from base 1. CDR1 is given as DFQATT and CDR2 as SNEGSKA, both from the germline V gene (reference sequence).

General conclusions and limits of the study: In the total CD8+ and CD8+ TEMRA repertoires, approximately 17 and five Susac-specific public clones, respectively, were identified. Clonal expansion was observed in Susac syndrome CD8+ repertoires, with the highest expansion in CD8+ TEMRA cells and greater expansion in clinically active than in remitting patients. The number of individuals in the TCR sequencing and HLA analysis was recognized as being relatively small.

RNA was extracted using the RNeasy kit, and roughly 0.5 to 1 microgram was reverse transcribed with random hexamers. The immunoSEQ multiplex PCR assay, covering 54 Vbeta and 13 Jbeta segments, was used to amplify TCR beta CDR3 regions. Bias from PCR amplification was corrected by using a synthetic template baseline for primer optimization and for computational correction. The source study handled its data this way. Reads were annotated to V, D and J genes per IMGT and analyzed with immunoSEQ Analyzer, keeping only productive sequences. Clonality was computed as one minus Shannon entropy normalized by log2 of the number of productive unique sequences. For each patient and control, public and private clones were evaluated within the 100 most prevalent clones. Susac-specific clones were defined as absent from healthy and MS cohorts, some 1,000 published viral clones and other ImmuneACCESS disease sequences. The public reads were reanalyzed by TCRdb: fastp trimming at Q25, MiXCR alignment, in-frame beta chains only. Records with the same CDR3 protein are collapsed into one entry carrying the most frequent genes and DNA. These V and J calls derive from TCRdb rather than the authors' analysis. The table for this sample lists roughly 100,000 distinct CDR3 sequences; approximately 94% of them were counted only once. The top ten constitute around 0.41% of the sample.

Remarks on this clonotype: The target of this receptor is not known. Base quality data are lacking; no much larger clone is found one base away.

This TCR was sampled from a human donor with Susac syndrome. The specimen sequenced was CD8+ T cells from PBMCs. The chain couples TRBV20-1 to TRBJ1-4; a tentative D match to TRBD1 spans 6 bases. CDR3 loop: CSASPRQDEAKLFF. Here is the DNA: TGCAGTGCTAGCCCCAGACAGGACGAGGCAAAACTGTTTTTT.